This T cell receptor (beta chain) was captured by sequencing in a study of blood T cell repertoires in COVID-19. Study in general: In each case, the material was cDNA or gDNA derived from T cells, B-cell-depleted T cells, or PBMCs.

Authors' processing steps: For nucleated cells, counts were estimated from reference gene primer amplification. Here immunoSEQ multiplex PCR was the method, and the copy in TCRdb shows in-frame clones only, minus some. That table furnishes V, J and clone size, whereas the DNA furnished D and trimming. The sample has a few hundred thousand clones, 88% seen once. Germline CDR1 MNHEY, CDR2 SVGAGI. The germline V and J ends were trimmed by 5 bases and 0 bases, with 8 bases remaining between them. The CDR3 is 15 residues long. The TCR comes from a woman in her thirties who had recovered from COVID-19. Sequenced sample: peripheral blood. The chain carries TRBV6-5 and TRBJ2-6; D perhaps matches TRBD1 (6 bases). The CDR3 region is CASSTGSSGANVLTF. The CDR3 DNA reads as TGTGCCAGCAGTACAGGGAGCTCTGGGGCCAACGTCCTGACTTTC.